Following are 26 T cell receptor beta chains from one sample sequenced in a study of synovial regulatory T cells in juvenile arthritis. Whole-study results and caveats: TCR diversity was lower in inflammation-associated blood Treg cells than in other blood Treg cells.

Their antigens remain unidentified. The repertoire was sequenced with immunoSEQ multiplex PCR; TCRdb's copy has only in-frame clones and lacks some. The clone table shows 430 or so clones, with the ten largest holding 3% to 4%. Sequences were obtained from Treg cells from blood. Documented subset: HLA-DR+ inflammation-associated blood Treg cells. All receptors come from a donor aged 2-30 years with juvenile idiopathic arthritis.

By frequency, this clone is large (0.1 to 1%). The chain employs TRBV10-3 and TRBJ2-1; TCRdb's D call, TRBD1, is unchecked because there is no DNA. Germline CDR1 ENHRY, CDR2 SYGVKD. The CDR3 totals 16 residues. DNA is not on record. This CDR3 reads CAISDRGYPTYNEQFF.

Its frequency marks this clone as large. The gene calls are TRBV5-1 and TRBJ1-2; lacking DNA, the TRBD1 call made by TCRdb goes unchecked. The CDR3 covers 16 residues. The DNA is unrecorded. Germline CDR1 reads SGHRS; CDR2 reads YFSETQ. The CDR3 loop is CASSLVDRGRSYGYTF. The whole variable domain, filled in from reference TRBV5-1 and TRBJ1-2, reads KAGVTQTPRYLIKTRGQQVTLSCSPISGHRSVSWYQQTPGQGLQFLFEYFSETQRNKGNFPGRFSGRQFSNSRSEMNVSTLELGDSALYLCASSLVDRGRSYGYTFGSGTRLTVV.

This clone is deemed large (0.1 to 1%) by its frequency. J is TRBJ1-1 and V is TRBV6-1; no DNA is available, so the TRBD1 call from TCRdb remains unchecked. The CDR3 extends over 14 amino acids. Only the protein is available. The germline V gene has CDR1 MNHNS and CDR2 SASEGT. Here the CDR3 reads CASSERRQNTEAFF.

By frequency, this clone is large (0.1 to 1%). The gene calls are TRBV30 and TRBJ1-2. The germline gives CDR1 GTSNPN, CDR2 SVGIG (reference sequence). The CDR3 consists of 13 residues. A DNA sequence was not provided. This CDR3 is CAWSSKFGTAEDF. The entire variable domain, with the rest obtained from reference TRBV30 and TRBJ1-2, is as follows: SQTIHQWPATLVQPVGSPLSLECTVEGTSNPNLYWYRQAAGRGLQLLFYSVGIGQISSEVPQNLSASRPQDRQFILSSKKLLLSDSGFYLCAWSSKFGTAEDFGSGTRLTVV.

This clone is identified as large (0.1 to 1%) from frequency. V gene TRBV27 combines with J gene TRBJ2-2; TCRdb indicates TRBD2, and absent DNA this call remains unverified. The V gene's germline CDR1 is MNHEY and CDR2 SMNVEV (reference sequence). This CDR3 is built from 17 residues. The record lacks a DNA sequence. CDR3: CASSLWGLAGGTGELFF.

This clone shows up as large by frequency. The chain has TRBV20-1 and TRBJ2-7; with no DNA, the TCRdb D assignment of TRBD2 cannot be verified. The CDR3 contains 11 residues. No DNA was logged. Germline loops: CDR1 DFQATT, CDR2 SNEGSKA (reference sequence). CDR3 in amino acids: CSARRDYEQYF.

Frequency places this clone as large (0.1 to 1%). This sequence joins TRBV12-5 and TRBJ2-7. Germline assignment: CDR1 LGHNT and CDR2 FRNRAP. This CDR3 is 10 amino acids long. No DNA accompanies this entry. Here the CDR3 reads CASANDEQYF.

Judged by frequency, this clone is large. The J gene is TRBJ1-4, the V gene TRBV5-4; no DNA is available, so the TRBD1 call from TCRdb remains unchecked. The CDR3 runs 14 residues. DNA is not on record. Germline values: CDR1 SGHNT, CDR2 YYREEE (reference sequence). CDR3 sequence: CASSLAGAAEKLFF.

This clone registers large (0.1 to 1%) by frequency. This chain uses TRBV11-2 with TRBJ1-4; the D call of TRBD1 rests on TCRdb alone, since no DNA is present to check it. Per the germline V gene, CDR1 is SGHAT and CDR2 is FQNNGV. The CDR3 extends over 16 amino acids. The coding DNA is unavailable. The CDR3 region is CASSFIVGQGNEKLFF.

This clone ranks as large in terms of frequency. The gene calls are TRBV4-1 and TRBJ1-5; without DNA, the TCRdb call of TRBD1 cannot be checked. Germline V gene sequence: CDR1 MGHRA, CDR2 YSYEKL. This CDR3 is 13 amino acids long. No DNA is given. Here the CDR3 reads CASSQEGRQPQHF.

According to its frequency, this clone is large. This chain links TRBV29-1 with TRBJ2-3; checking the TCRdb D call of TRBD1 is not possible without DNA. Germline loops: CDR1 SQVTM, CDR2 ANQGSEA. This CDR3 spans 15 amino acids. The DNA sequence is not available. CDR3: CSVPTGVNLGDTQYF.

This clone is called large (0.1 to 1%) based on its frequency. The rearrangement uses TRBV10-2 and TRBJ2-7. This CDR3 is built from 13 residues. No DNA was logged. Germline V gene sequence: CDR1 WSHSY, CDR2 SAAADI. The CDR3 region is CASRLIGSYEQYF.

This clone is called large based on its frequency. The chain is built from TRBV25-1 and TRBJ2-5; there is no DNA to check the TCRdb D call of TRBD2. Germline CDR1 is MGHDK and CDR2 is SYGVNS. CDR3 length: 13 residues. There is no recorded DNA. The CDR3 sequence: CASSEAASETQYF.

This clone is deemed large (0.1 to 1%) by its frequency. V gene TRBV19 combines with J gene TRBJ2-7; TCRdb returns TRBD1, unconfirmable since there is no DNA. The CDR3 length is 17 residues. The entry carries no DNA sequence. From germline, CDR1 is LNHDA and CDR2 SQIVND (reference sequence). The CDR3: CASSSRTGGRGDYEQYF. Complete variable domain (other parts from reference TRBV19 and TRBJ2-7): DGGITQSPKYLFRKEGQNVTLSCEQNLNHDAMYWYRQDPGQGLRLIYYSQIVNDFQKGDIAEGYSVSREKKESFPLTVTSAQKNPTAFYLCASSSRTGGRGDYEQYFGPGTRLTVT.

Its frequency marks this clone as large. The CDR3 loop is CSVAGSSGIGETQYF. The gene calls are TRBV29-1 and TRBJ2-5; the D call from TCRdb, TRBD2, cannot be confirmed without DNA. Germline V gene data show CDR1 as SQVTM and CDR2 as ANQGSEA. This CDR3 has 15 amino acids. DNA is not on record.

This clone shows up as large by frequency. The CDR3 region is CASSYYQGVNEQFF. This chain joins TRBV6-5 and TRBJ2-1; TCRdb names TRBD1, which stays unverified in the absence of DNA. The germline V gene has CDR1 MNHEY and CDR2 SVGAGI. This CDR3 region has 14 residues. The record lacks a DNA sequence.

Frequency places this clone as large. The chain is built from TRBV7-2 and TRBJ2-5; TCRdb proposes TRBD2, but this gene call is untestable without DNA. The CDR3 is 14 amino acids. No DNA appears here. CDR1 and CDR2 (germline): SGHTA, FQGNSA. The CDR3 sequence is CASSLDYYQETQYF.

According to its frequency, this clone is large (0.1 to 1%). CDR3 sequence: CASSFWGLDTQYF. The V and J genes are TRBV7-9 and TRBJ2-3; TCRdb lists TRBD2, though no DNA is available to test this call. Germline V gives CDR1 SEHNR, CDR2 FQNEAQ (reference sequence). The CDR3 extends over 13 amino acids. The nucleotide record is missing.

According to its frequency, this clone is large. The chain employs TRBV7-9 and TRBJ2-1; TCRdb outputs TRBD2, but without DNA this stays unchecked. Germline V gene lookup returns CDR1 SEHNR and CDR2 FQNEAQ (reference sequence). This CDR3 is 17 amino acids long. The protein alone is recorded here. The CDR3 reads CASNSVLALYSYNEQFF.

This clone is labeled large based on frequency. V is TRBV6-6 and J is TRBJ2-7. CDR1 is MNHNY, CDR2 SVGAGI, per germline (reference sequence). The CDR3 spans 12 residues. The protein alone is recorded here. The CDR3 reads CASGLSIGEQYF.

This clone counts as large (0.1 to 1%) by frequency. V gene TRBV28 combines with J gene TRBJ1-3. The CDR3 contains 14 residues. No DNA has been recorded. The germline V gene encodes CDR1 MDHEN and CDR2 SYDVKM. This chain's CDR3 is CASISGGAANTIYF.

By frequency, this clone is large. The rearrangement links TRBV4-2 to TRBJ1-1. Germline V gene sequence: CDR1 LGHNA, CDR2 YNFKEQ. CDR3 size: 14 residues. Only the protein is available. The chain's CDR3 is CASSRLEGGDEAFF.

This clone is called large based on its frequency. The chain links TRBV7-2 to TRBJ2-1. Germline V gene data show CDR1 as SGHTA and CDR2 as FQGNSA. CDR3 length equals 15 residues. Only the protein is on record. The CDR3 here is CASSTGSPTYNEQFF.

This clone is large by frequency. The rearrangement uses TRBV7-8 and TRBJ2-3; absent DNA, TCRdb's TRBD2 call cannot be checked. This CDR3 region has 18 residues. No DNA is listed. CDR1 is SGHVS, CDR2 FQNEAQ, per germline. CDR3 residues: CASSLAVSGGLGIDTQYF. Combining the CDR3 with reference TRBV7-8 and TRBJ2-3 gives the whole variable domain GAGVSQSPRYKVAKRGQDVALRCDPISGHVSLFWYQQALGQGPEFLTYFQNEAQLDKSGLPSDRFFAERPEGSVSTLKIQRTQQEDSAVYLCASSLAVSGGLGIDTQYFGPGTRLTVL.

Considering frequency, this clone is large. This chain links TRBV7-2 with TRBJ2-3; absent DNA, TCRdb's TRBD2 call cannot be checked. From germline, CDR1 is SGHTA and CDR2 FQGNSA. This CDR3 has 16 amino acids. No DNA has been recorded. CDR3 protein: CASSRGLARSTDTQYF.

Its frequency marks this clone as large (0.1 to 1%). V and J are TRBV9 and TRBJ2-2; TCRdb names TRBD2, which stays unverified in the absence of DNA. Germline V CDR1 and CDR2: SGDLS, YYNGEE. The CDR3 is made up of 12 amino acids. The record lacks a DNA sequence. CDR3 protein: CASSPVSGELFF. The complete variable domain, with remaining parts taken from reference TRBV9 and TRBJ2-2, reads DSGVTQTPKHLITATGQRVTLRCSPRSGDLSVYWYQQSLDQGLQFLIQYYNGEERAKGNILERFSAQQFPDLHSELNLSSLELGDSALYFCASSPVSGELFFGEGSRLTVL.